The T cell receptor (beta chain) described here comes from a study of blood T cells in healthy people across ages. Study-wide points: There was a strong correlation between TCR beta diversity and naive T cell percentage. Investigators treated diversity estimates from one million T cells as underestimates.

On this clonotype: Its antigen is currently unknown.

The germline V and J ends were trimmed by 0 bases and 7 bases, with 11 bases remaining between them. CDR1 and CDR2 (germline): SGHRS, YFSETQ. The CDR3 totals 14 residues. Next came a second PCR, run for about 6 to 11 cycles, which used a sample-barcoded 5' primer along with a J-beta primer mix. Every single cDNA molecule received a tag from a template-switch adaptor with 12 random nucleotides. All samples gave at least 3 million CDR3-containing paired-end reads. Each CDR3 protein is one row after TCRdb ran MiXCR on the 5' RACE reads. This table holds some 1.6 million distinct CDR3 sequences, 30% to 35% found once.

Sequenced input: blood. The sequence came from a woman aged 25 to 39 in good health. This chain uses TRBV5-1 with TRBJ1-5, with D hard to call. The CDR3 is CASSLGRLGQPQHF. CDR3 bases: TGCGCCAGCAGCTTGGGACGGCTCGGACAGCCCCAGCATTTT.